The entry that follows covers one T cell receptor beta chain sequence. Its target is unknown. This record comes from a study of cytomegalovirus exposure and HLA in healthy donors. Study-level points and caveats: An analysis done earlier found most TCR beta V segments productive about 90% or about 30% of the time. TCR beta sequences reportedly predicted the HLA-A and HLA-B alleles of most subjects accurately.

Trimming shortened V by 8 bases and J by 5 bases, and 11 bases separated the two germline ends. This CDR3 contains 12 residues. Per the germline V gene, CDR1 is SNHLY and CDR2 is FYNNEI. Primers for the PCR totalled 60 Vbeta and 13 Jbeta. The repertoire was sequenced with immunoSEQ multiplex PCR; TCRdb's copy has only in-frame clones and lacks some. Of 220,000 or so clones in the sample, about 75% were seen once. The sequenced material came from PBMCs. The gene calls are TRBV2 and TRBJ2-3; D unclear. The sequence was collected from a woman aged 25 to 39 in good health and CMV-seronegative. DNA of the CDR3: TGTGCCAGCTCACTTCCAGGAGATACGCAGTATTTT. Amino acid sequence: CASSLPGDTQYF.